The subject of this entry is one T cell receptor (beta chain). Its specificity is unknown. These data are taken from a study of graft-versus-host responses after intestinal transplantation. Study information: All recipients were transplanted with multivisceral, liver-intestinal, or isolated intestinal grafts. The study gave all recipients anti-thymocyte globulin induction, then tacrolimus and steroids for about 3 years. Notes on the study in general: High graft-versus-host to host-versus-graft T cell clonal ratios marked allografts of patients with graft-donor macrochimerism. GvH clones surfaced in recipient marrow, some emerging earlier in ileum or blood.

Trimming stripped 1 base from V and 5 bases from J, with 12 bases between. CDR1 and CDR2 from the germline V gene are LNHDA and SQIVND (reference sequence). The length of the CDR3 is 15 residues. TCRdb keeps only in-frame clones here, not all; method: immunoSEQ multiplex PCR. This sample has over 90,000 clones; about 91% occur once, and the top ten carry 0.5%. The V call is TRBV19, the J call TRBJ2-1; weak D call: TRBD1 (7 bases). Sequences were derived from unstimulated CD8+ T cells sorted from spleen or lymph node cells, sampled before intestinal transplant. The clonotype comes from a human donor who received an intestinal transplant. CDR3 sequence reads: CASSIATGRNNEQFF. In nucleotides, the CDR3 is TGTGCCAGTAGTATAGCGACAGGGAGGAACAATGAGCAGTTCTTC.